This T cell receptor (beta chain) was profiled in a study of OX40 agonist ivuxolimab in advanced cancers. Study details: Enrolled patients in dose escalation had cancers that were hepatocellular carcinoma, melanoma, renal cell or head and neck cancer. Around 40% of patients had received prior checkpoint inhibitor therapy. Two cutaneous melanoma patients and one hepatocellular carcinoma patient, three in all, had partial responses. Overall study findings and caveats: Expanded peripheral T cell antigen specificity was not determined.

The method was immunoSEQ multiplex PCR; TCRdb's version includes in-frame clones alone and lacks a portion of them. The repertoire includes some 25,000 clones, 85% to 90% of them detected once, and 34% sits in the top ten. On this clone: Antigen unknown.

Germline-derived CDR1 and CDR2 are LNHNV and YYDKDF (reference sequence). This CDR3 is built from 16 residues. The germline V and J ends were trimmed by 0 bases and 4 bases, with 16 bases remaining between them. The receptor's source is an adult with an advanced solid tumor such as melanoma, head and neck, liver or kidney cancer. The chain links TRBV15 to TRBJ2-7; either TRBD1 or TRBD2 may fit D (5 bases each). The sequencing here drew on CD4+ or CD8+ T cells sorted from blood, taken in a trial of the OX40 agonist ivuxolimab. CDR3: CATSRDLGVGEYEQYF. The CDR3 nucleotides are TGTGCCACCAGCAGAGATCTGGGGGTAGGGGAGTACGAGCAGTACTTC.